The rows below give T cell receptor beta chains drawn from one sample of a study of CD8 T cells in ankylosing spondylitis. MiXCR was run by TCRdb on the 5' RACE reads, yielding one entry per CDR3 protein. The sample yields roughly 250,000 distinct CDR3 sequences, around 9.1% seen once. The sequenced material came from blood, either unsorted or a sorted T cell fraction (not recorded which). These receptor sequences come from a male donor with ankylosing spondylitis or in good health (not recorded which). Both conserved end residues are part of each CDR3. The D gene is left open where the match is weak. Size values are once, few and many counts, or a class for expanded clones, and some rows have none.

.	TRBV20-1	TRBJ1-1	medium-sized	CSASSGVGAAFF	TGCAGTGCTAGCTCCGGGGTTGGAGCGGCTTTCTTT
TRBD2	TRBV20-1	TRBJ2-1	many	CSAQRRRLAGVSSYNEQFF	TGCAGTGCCCAAAGGCGGCGGCTAGCGGGGGTAAGCTCCTACAATGAGCAGTTCTTC
TRBD2	TRBV4-1	TRBJ2-5	few	CASSHTPGRETQETQYF	TGCGCCAGCAGCCACACCCCCGGGAGGGAGACTCAAGAGACCCAGTACTTC
.	TRBV5-6	TRBJ2-5	.	CASSLPGEETQYF	TGTGCCAGCAGCTTGCCGGGTGAGGAGACCCAGTACTTC
.	TRBV30	TRBJ1-1	few	CAWGDGNTEAFF	TGTGCCTGGGGCGACGGGAACACTGAAGCTTTCTTT
.	TRBV6-6	TRBJ2-7	.	CASSYSMVYEQYF	TGTGCCAGCAGTTACTCAATGGTGTACGAGCAGTACTTC
TRBD1	TRBV5-4	TRBJ1-2	.	CASSIYDRGTGYTF	TGTGCCAGCAGCATCTATGACAGGGGAACCGGCTACACCTTC
.	TRBV20-1	TRBJ2-6	.	CSAREEGRSGANVLTF	TGCAGTGCTAGGGAGGAGGGTCGCTCTGGGGCCAACGTCCTGACTTTC
.	TRBV2	TRBJ2-6	many	CASRDGSPGANVLTF	TGTGCCAGCAGGGACGGAAGTCCTGGGGCCAACGTCCTGACTTTC
.	TRBV27	TRBJ2-4	many	CASSSYVTKNIQYF	TGTGCCAGCAGTTCATATGTCACCAAAAACATTCAGTACTTC
.	TRBV5-1	TRBJ2-2	many	CASSLQAEVNTGELFF	TGCGCCAGCAGCTTACAAGCGGAGGTGAACACCGGGGAGCTGTTTTTT
TRBD1	TRBV6-5	TRBJ2-3	many	CASITGTGFTDTQYF	TGTGCCAGCATTACCGGGACAGGGTTCACAGATACGCAGTATTTT
.	TRBV20-1	TRBJ1-1	many	CSARGMVSHDVTEAFF	TGCAGTGCTAGAGGAATGGTATCGCACGATGTCACTGAAGCTTTCTTT
.	TRBV20-1	TRBJ2-3	many	CSAIRPGVPDTQYF	TGCAGTGCTATTCGGCCGGGAGTCCCAGATACGCAGTATTTT
TRBD2	TRBV5-1	TRBJ2-5	many	CASSLIDSGRGLLPPETQYF	TGCGCCAGCAGCTTGATAGACAGCGGGAGAGGCCTCCTACCACCAGAGACCCAGTACTTC
TRBD2	TRBV6-1	TRBJ2-4	many	CASRWGGSGAPLAKNIQYF	TGTGCCAGCAGGTGGGGGGGTAGCGGGGCTCCCCTAGCCAAAAACATTCAGTACTTC
TRBD1	TRBV15	TRBJ1-5	few	CATSAQGRDSNQPQHF	TGTGCCACCAGCGCACAGGGGAGGGATAGCAATCAGCCCCAGCATTTT
.	TRBV5-1	TRBJ2-5	many	CASSLEDPWTQYF	TGCGCCAGCAGCTTGGAGGACCCTTGGACCCAGTACTTC
TRBD1	TRBV20-1	TRBJ1-4	many	CSASTGTGVEKLFF	TGCAGTGCTTCCACCGGGACAGGGGTTGAAAAACTGTTTTTT
.	TRBV7-2	TRBJ2-3	many	CASSLARNSGGTDTQYF	TGTGCCAGCAGCTTAGCGCGAAATAGCGGTGGCACAGATACGCAGTATTTT